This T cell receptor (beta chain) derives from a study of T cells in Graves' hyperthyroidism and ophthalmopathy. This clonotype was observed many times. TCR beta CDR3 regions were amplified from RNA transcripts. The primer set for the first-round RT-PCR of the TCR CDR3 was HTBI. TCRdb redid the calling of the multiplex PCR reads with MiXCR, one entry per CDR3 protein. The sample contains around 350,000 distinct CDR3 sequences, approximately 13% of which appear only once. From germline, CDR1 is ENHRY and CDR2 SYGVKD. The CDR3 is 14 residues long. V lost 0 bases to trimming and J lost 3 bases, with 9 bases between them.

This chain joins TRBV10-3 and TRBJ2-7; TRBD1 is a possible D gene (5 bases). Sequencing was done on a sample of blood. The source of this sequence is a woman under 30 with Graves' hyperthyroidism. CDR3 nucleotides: TGTGCCATCAGTGAGTCGGTAGGGGACTACGAGCAGTACTTC. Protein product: CAISESVGDYEQYF.